A single sample is the source of the 24 T cell receptor beta chains below, sequenced in a study of spatial heterogeneity in lung cancer. Regarding the study as a whole: Counts of expanded alpha and beta TCRs within tumors tracked the tumor nonsynonymous mutation count.

Their cognate antigens are unknown. Each CDR3 protein is one row after TCRdb ran MiXCR on the 5' RACE reads. In the table there are about 3,900 distinct CDR3 sequences, about 4% of which are singletons. Time point specified: sample taken at primary tumor resection. The sequencing used lung tumor tissue, collected at surgery. The source of these receptors is a male donor with early-stage non-small cell lung cancer.

By sample share, this clonotype is medium-sized (0.01 to 0.1%). The chain carries TRBV28 and TRBJ2-6; D gene uncertain. V was clipped by 5 bases and J by 4 bases, with 12 bases between them. Germline V lookup: CDR1 MDHEN, CDR2 SYDVKM. CDR3 size: 15 residues. The CDR3 coding sequence is TGTGCCAGCAGTCCTCCTGGGGTCGGGGCCAACGTCCTGACTTTC. Translated: CASSPPGVGANVLTF.

This clonotype is labeled medium-sized. This rearrangement joins TRBV7-3 to TRBJ2-3; possibly TRBD1 for D (5 bases). Germline V lookup: CDR1 SGHTA, CDR2 FQGTGA. The CDR3 is 15 residues long. Trimming removed 0 bases from V and 3 bases from J, with 10 bases in between. The CDR3 protein is CASSLTVSGTDTQYF. The CDR3 bases are TGTGCCAGCAGCTTAACGGTTTCAGGGACAGATACGCAGTATTTT. The variable domain in full, with the rest retrieved from reference TRBV7-3 and TRBJ2-3, is GAGVSQTPSNKVTEKGKYVELRCDPISGHTALYWYRQSLGQGPEFLIYFQGTGAADDSGLPNDRFFAVRPEGSVSTLKIQRTERGDSAVYLCASSLTVSGTDTQYFGPGTRLTVL.

This clonotype was seen ten or more times. J is TRBJ1-1 and V is TRBV6-5; possible D gene TRBD1, 6 bases. V lost 5 bases and J lost 0, with 10 bases in between. This CDR3 is 14 amino acids long. Per germline, CDR1 MNHEY and CDR2 SVGAGI. CDR3 in amino acids: CASSDGQLNTEAFF. Here the CDR3 DNA reads TGTGCCAGCAGTGACGGACAGTTGAACACTGAAGCTTTCTTT.

This clonotype was observed many times. V and J are TRBV7-9 and TRBJ1-6; D perhaps matches TRBD1 (5 bases). The V and J ends lost 1 base and 6 bases respectively, with 13 bases between them. This CDR3 comprises 16 residues. Per germline, CDR1 SEHNR and CDR2 FQNEAQ (reference sequence). CDR3 loop: CASSLVSPRGNSPLHF. The CDR3 DNA reads TGTGCCAGCAGCTTAGTCAGTCCGAGGGGTAATTCACCCCTCCACTTT.

This clonotype counts as medium-sized (0.01 to 0.1%). The J gene is TRBJ1-2, the V gene TRBV12-3 or TRBV12-4; D may be TRBD1 (6 bases). V was shortened by 3 bases and J by 8 bases, with 13 bases between the two germline ends. The CDR3 spans 13 residues. The CDR3: CASSFGGRVGYTF. The CDR3, as DNA: TGTGCCAGCAGTTTCGGGGGGCGTGTAGGCTACACCTTC.

This clonotype was found many times. The chain uses TRBV12-3 or TRBV12-4 and TRBJ1-5; no firm D call. The length of the CDR3 is 15 residues. The V end was cut by 3 bases, the J end by 7 bases, with 16 bases between. The CDR3 coding sequence is TGTGCCAGCAGTTTGACGGGCCGTCTTTCACAGCCCCAGCATTTT. This encodes CASSLTGRLSQPQHF.

In its sample, this clonotype was seen many times. The rearrangement uses TRBV20-1 and TRBJ2-3; no firm D call. The CDR3 is 14 amino acids. V was trimmed by 1 base and J by 4 bases, leaving 12 bases between them. Per germline, CDR1 DFQATT and CDR2 SNEGSKA (reference sequence). The CDR3 region is CSARGLDFADTQYF. CDR3 nucleotides: TGCAGTGCTAGAGGCCTGGATTTTGCAGATACGCAGTATTTT.

This clonotype was counted at least ten times. The rearrangement links TRBV28 to TRBJ1-4, with D perhaps matching TRBD1 (5 bases). This CDR3 comprises 12 residues. The V gene lost 7 bases and the J gene lost 6 bases, with 9 bases spanning the gap. The germline CDR1 and CDR2 sequences are MDHEN and SYDVKM. The CDR3: CASKRDYEKLFF. The CDR3 bases are TGTGCCAGCAAACGGGACTATGAAAAACTGTTTTTT.

The genes are TRBV7-2 and TRBJ2-4; 7 nucleotides line up with TRBD1. CDR1 and CDR2 (germline): SGHTA, FQGNSA. The CDR3 covers 18 residues. Losses at the gene ends were 0 bases for V and 0 bases for J; bases not matched to a gene: 8. The CDR3 protein is CASSLAGQASIAKNIQYF. CDR3 DNA: TGTGCCAGCAGCTTAGCCGGACAGGCCTCGATAGCCAAAAACATTCAGTACTTC.

As to this clonotype: This may arise from a read error, as a much more abundant clone is one base away. The gene calls are TRBV12-3 or TRBV12-4 and TRBJ2-5, with D perhaps TRBD2 (5 bases). The CDR3 loop spans 15 amino acids. Trimming pared 5 bases from V and 3 bases from J, leaving 16 bases between. Here the CDR3 reads CASSLRTGGKETQYF. Here the CDR3 DNA reads TGTGCCAGCAGTCTCAGGACTGGCGGCAAAGAGACCCAGTACTTC.

Sample share makes this clonotype medium-sized. The CDR3 spells CSARELGEPFNQPQHF. In nucleotides, the CDR3 is TGCAGTGCTAGAGAACTAGGCGAACCCTTCAATCAGCCCCAGCATTTT. The chain employs TRBV20-1 and TRBJ1-5; D uncertain. V lost 0 bases, J lost 3 bases, and 15 bases lay in between. The length of the CDR3 is 16 residues. Germline V gene lookup returns CDR1 DFQATT and CDR2 SNEGSKA (reference sequence).

This clonotype was seen only a few times. The rearrangement uses TRBV29-1 and TRBJ1-1; the D gene is possibly TRBD1 (5 bases). CDR1 and CDR2 from the germline V gene are SQVTM and ANQGSEA. CDR3 size: 13 residues. The V end was cut by 5 bases, the J end by 1 base, with 11 bases between. CDR3 sequence: CSVTGTANTEAFF. Here the CDR3 DNA reads TGCAGCGTTACCGGGACGGCGAACACTGAAGCTTTCTTT.

This clonotype is categorized as medium-sized. The chain joins TRBV28 to TRBJ1-1, with D tentatively TRBD1 (6 bases). CDR3 length: 15 amino acids. The V and J ends lost 5 bases and 3 bases respectively, with 16 bases between them. Germline values: CDR1 MDHEN, CDR2 SYDVKM. The CDR3 region is CASSPSTGQYTEAFF. CDR3 nucleotide sequence: TGTGCCAGCAGTCCTTCGACAGGACAGTACACTGAAGCTTTCTTT.

By frequency in the sample, this clonotype is medium-sized. The chain carries TRBV3-1 and TRBJ1-4; D is unclear. From germline, CDR1 is LGHDT and CDR2 YNNKEL (reference sequence). The CDR3 is 14 amino acids. The V and J ends lost 1 base and 7 bases respectively, with 10 bases between them. The CDR3 protein is CASSQARGGEKLFF. The CDR3 region has the DNA TGTGCCAGCAGCCAAGCCCGGGGAGGTGAAAAACTGTTTTTT.

This clonotype was found a few times. The V call is TRBV6-2 or TRBV6-3, the J call TRBJ1-1; the D gene is possibly TRBD1 (6 bases). Germline CDR1 reads MNHEY; CDR2 reads SVGEGT. V shed 2 bases and J shed 10 bases, with 14 bases lying between them. This CDR3 is built from 13 residues. DNA of the CDR3: TGTGCCAGCAGTTACGATGCCGGAGGGGGAGCTTTCTTT. This sequence encodes CASSYDAGGGAFF.

This clonotype was detected ten times or more. This rearrangement joins TRBV19 to TRBJ1-6; TRBD1 is a possible D gene (5 bases). V lost 1 base to trimming and J lost 11 bases, with 12 bases between them. From germline, CDR1 is LNHDA and CDR2 SQIVND (reference sequence). The CDR3 covers 14 residues. The CDR3, as DNA: TGTGCCAGTAGTATAGCCAGGGTGTTGACACCCCTCCACTTT. Encoded protein: CASSIARVLTPLHF.

This clonotype is categorized as medium-sized. J is TRBJ2-2 and V is TRBV6-2 or TRBV6-3; weak D call: TRBD1 (6 bases). Germline CDR1 MNHEY, CDR2 SVGEGT. Trimming cost V 2 bases and J 5 bases, with 12 bases left between them. The CDR3 has 15 residues. The CDR3 sequence: CASSYVSQGTGELFF. DNA for the CDR3: TGTGCCAGCAGTTACGTTAGTCAGGGGACCGGGGAGCTGTTTTTT.

This clonotype was observed many times. V usage is TRBV5-1 and J usage is TRBJ2-5, with a possible D match to TRBD2 (6 bases). Deletions cut 0 bases from V and 2 bases from J, with 11 bases between. Germline-derived CDR1 and CDR2 are SGHRS and YFSETQ. The CDR3 runs to 15 residues. The CDR3 is CASSLGWRGQETQYF. The CDR3 nucleotides read TGCGCCAGCAGCTTGGGATGGAGGGGTCAAGAGACCCAGTACTTC.

This clonotype was observed many times. The rearrangement links TRBV27 to TRBJ2-2; TRBD2 matches 11 bases. V lost 1 base, J lost 6 bases, and 7 bases stayed unmatched. The CDR3 has 17 residues. The V gene's germline CDR1 is MNHEY and CDR2 SMNVEV (reference sequence). Here the CDR3 DNA reads TGTGCCAGCAGTTTATACCCACTAGCGGGAGTCGCCGGGGAGCTGTTTTTT. Amino acid sequence: CASSLYPLAGVAGELFF.

The table lists this clonotype with many counts. The chain employs TRBV5-1 and TRBJ2-3; 10 nucleotides agree with TRBD2. From germline, CDR1 is SGHRS and CDR2 YFSETQ. This CDR3 is 17 amino acids long. Germline trimming cut 3 bases from V and 0 bases from J; bases unmatched to any gene: 7. The CDR3, as DNA: TGCGCCAGCAGCTGGCCCGTAGCGGGGGGTAGCACAGATACGCAGTATTTT. Its translation is CASSWPVAGGSTDTQYF.

This clonotype was recorded at least ten times. The chain carries TRBV5-4 and TRBJ2-2, with TRBD2 matching over 10 bases. J lost 3 bases, V lost 0 bases, and 5 bases had no gene match. Germline V gives CDR1 SGHNT, CDR2 YYREEE (reference sequence). This CDR3 spans 17 amino acids. CDR3 sequence (DNA): TGTGCCAGCAGCTTGGGCCTAGCGGGAGCCCACACCGGGGAGCTGTTTTTT. As protein: CASSLGLAGAHTGELFF.

In its sample, this clonotype is medium-sized. CDR3 protein: CASSFGNYGYTF. The CDR3 DNA is TGTGCCAGCAGTTTTGGCAACTATGGCTACACCTTC. V is TRBV28 and J is TRBJ1-2; D is undetermined. The V end lost 3 bases, the J end lost 2 bases, and 4 bases lay between the germline ends. CDR3 length equals 12 residues. CDR1 is MDHEN and CDR2 is SYDVKM in the germline V gene.

This clonotype came up many times. This sequence joins TRBV20-1 and TRBJ2-1, with D possibly being TRBD2 (5 bases). V shed 7 bases and J shed 8 bases, with 15 bases lying between them. The CDR3 length is 12 residues. Germline V lookup: CDR1 DFQATT, CDR2 SNEGSKA (reference sequence). The DNA of the CDR3 is TGCAGTGGAGTAAGCGGTTGGGATGAGCAGTTCTTC. Translating it yields CSGVSGWDEQFF.

This clonotype is labeled medium-sized. The chain recombines TRBV28 with TRBJ2-2; weak D call: TRBD1 (6 bases). Trimming took 1 base from V and 0 from J, leaving 9 bases between them. The length of the CDR3 is 16 residues. Germline values: CDR1 MDHEN, CDR2 SYDVKM. In nucleotides, the CDR3 is TGTGCCAGCAGTTTATTTGGGACACCGAACACCGGGGAGCTGTTTTTT. Amino acids: CASSLFGTPNTGELFF.